This record covers a single T cell receptor beta chain. Its antigen is not known. The data stem from a study of beta chain features in type 1 diabetes. The study, taken as a whole, reports: The study found that naive, central memory and Treg TCRB repertoires appeared more similar in patients than in healthy donors.

All of the isolated RNA was reverse transcribed, so expressed TCRB transcripts were sequenced. Sequencing was performed with immunoSEQ multiplex PCR; in TCRdb, only in-frame clones are kept and a portion is missing. The table includes some 900,000 clones, roughly 16% detected once. The length of the CDR3 is 11 residues. Trimming removed 7 bases from V and 7 bases from J; junction bases left unmatched: 4. Germline CDR1 SQVTM, CDR2 ANQGSEA. This receptor was identified in a woman aged 18-29 years in good health. The sample consisted of naive CD4+ T cells from blood. The chain recombines TRBV29-1 with TRBJ2-1; 7 bases agree with TRBD2. This chain's CDR3 is CSGRGDNEQFF. In DNA form, the CDR3 reads TGCAGCGGACGGGGGGATAATGAGCAGTTCTTC.